These 8 T cell receptor beta chains were all obtained from the same sample, sequenced in a study of blood T cell repertoires in COVID-19. Method: immunoSEQ multiplex PCR; TCRdb's copy keeps in-frame clones and lacks some. This table has under 250,000 clones, 92% appearing once. The source material was peripheral blood. The receptors were sampled from a man between 60 and 75 years old with COVID-19, enrolled during active disease.

This rearrangement joins TRBV15 to TRBJ2-1; 13 bases match TRBD2. There are 16 residues in the CDR3. Germline V CDR1 and CDR2: LNHNV, YYDKDF (reference sequence). V shed 5 bases and J 7 bases; nucleotides not matched to a gene: 8. The CDR3 loop reads CATSPRLAGGHNEQFF. DNA for the CDR3: TGTGCCACCAGCCCGAGACTAGCGGGGGGCCATAATGAGCAGTTCTTC.

The chain links TRBV3-1 (or the pseudogene TRBV3-2) to TRBJ1-2; TRBD1 matches 9 bases. Looked up from germline, CDR1 is LGHDT and CDR2 is YNNKEL (reference sequence). This CDR3 contains 15 residues. The V segment lost 4 bases and the J segment 3 bases; nucleotides outside the gene matches: 6. The CDR3 here is CASSLGQGWDYGYTF. CDR3 nucleotide sequence: TGTGCCAGCAGCCTTGGACAGGGGTGGGACTATGGCTACACCTTC.

The sample holds one count of this clone. The genes are TRBV27 and TRBJ2-7; D gene ambiguous. CDR3 length: 13 residues. V lost 2 bases, J lost 4 bases, and 9 bases lay in between. CDR1 and CDR2 (germline): MNHEY, SMNVEV (reference sequence). CDR3 bases: TGTGCCAGCAGTTTACGGGTCGGATACGAGCAGTACTTC. This gives the protein CASSLRVGYEQYF.

The V gene is TRBV28, the J gene TRBJ2-5; 13 bases align to TRBD2. CDR3 size: 17 residues. Germline trimming cut 1 base from V and 5 bases from J; bases unmatched to any gene: 7. Germline V CDR1 and CDR2: MDHEN, SYDVKM. CDR3 in DNA: TGTGCCAGCAGTTTATCCTCGAGGACTAGCGGGAGTGAGACCCAGTACTTC. This sequence encodes CASSLSSRTSGSETQYF.

V is TRBV3-1 (or the pseudogene TRBV3-2) and J is TRBJ1-3; possible D gene TRBD1, 6 bases. The germline V gene has CDR1 LGHDT and CDR2 YNNKEL (reference sequence). The V gene lost 0 bases and the J gene lost 3 bases, with 12 bases spanning the gap. This CDR3 region has 16 residues. The CDR3 DNA reads TGTGCCAGCAGCCAAGATAAGGGGGTTAGTGGAAACACCATATATTTT. Protein sequence: CASSQDKGVSGNTIYF.

The CDR3 region is CASSPRDRTVYQETQYF. The CDR3 DNA reads as TGTGCCAGCAGCCCCCGCGACAGGACCGTGTACCAAGAGACCCAGTACTTC. J is TRBJ2-5 and V is TRBV7-9; weak D call: TRBD1 (6 bases). Germline V CDR1 and CDR2: SEHNR, FQNEAQ (reference sequence). Trimming removed 5 bases from V and 0 bases from J, with 19 bases in between. The CDR3 spans 17 residues.

The chain uses TRBV9 and TRBJ1-6; 8 nucleotides match TRBD1. The CDR3 consists of 16 residues. Trimming took 4 bases from V and 10 from J; bases not matched to a gene: 13. In germline, CDR1 is SGDLS, CDR2 YYNGEE. CDR3 region: CASSPHQGQVESPLHF. The DNA of the CDR3 is TGTGCCAGCAGCCCTCATCAGGGACAGGTGGAATCACCCCTCCACTTT.

The chain is built from TRBV27 and TRBJ1-6; no clear D. The CDR3 length is 20 residues. Germline CDR1 MNHEY, CDR2 SMNVEV (reference sequence). With 7 bases removed from V and 2 bases from J, the gap between germline ends came to 27 bases. The CDR3 is CASTTTRAGGRSTYNSPLHF. As DNA, the CDR3 is TGTGCCAGCACTACTACAAGGGCAGGAGGGAGAAGCACCTATAATTCACCCCTCCACTTT.